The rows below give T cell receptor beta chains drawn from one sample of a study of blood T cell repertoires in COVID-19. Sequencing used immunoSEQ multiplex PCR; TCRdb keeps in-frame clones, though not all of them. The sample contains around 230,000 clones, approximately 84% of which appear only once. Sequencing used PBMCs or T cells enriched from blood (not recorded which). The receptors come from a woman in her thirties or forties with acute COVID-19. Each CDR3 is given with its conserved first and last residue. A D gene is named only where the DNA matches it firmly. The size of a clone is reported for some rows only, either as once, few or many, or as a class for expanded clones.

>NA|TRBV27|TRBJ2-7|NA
TGTGCCAGCAGTTTATTCCCCGGGGACGAGCAGTACTTC
CASSLFPGDEQYF
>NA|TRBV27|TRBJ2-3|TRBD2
TGTGCCAGCAGTGGACTAGCGAGCACAGATACGCAGTATTTT
CASSGLASTDTQYF
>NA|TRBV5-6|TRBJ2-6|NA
TGTGCCAGCAGTCACCGAGGGGGCTCTGGGGCCAACGTCCTGACTTTC
CASSHRGGSGANVLTF
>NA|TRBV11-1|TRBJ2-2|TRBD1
TGTGCCAGCAGCTTAAACAGGGGGCTCGGCGGGGAGCTGTTTTTT
CASSLNRGLGGELFF
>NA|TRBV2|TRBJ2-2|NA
TGTGCCAGCAGTAAATACTCAGGGGCCGGGGAGCTGTTTTTT
CASSKYSGAGELFF
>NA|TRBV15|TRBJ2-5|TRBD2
TGTGCCACCAGCAACTTTGATAGCGGGAGGTTAGAGACCCAGTACTTC
CATSNFDSGRLETQYF
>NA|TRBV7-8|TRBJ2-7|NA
TGTGCCAGCAGCCCCCAGGGGATGGCTAGCGGAACCTACGAGCAGTACTTC
CASSPQGMASGTYEQYF
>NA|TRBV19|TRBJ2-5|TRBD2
TGTGCCAGTAGTAAAGGGACTAGCGGGAGGGGGGAGACCCAGTACTTC
CASSKGTSGRGETQYF
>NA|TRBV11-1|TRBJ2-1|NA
TGTGCCAGCAGCTTGGGTAGCGGAGGCTACAATGAGCAGTTCTTC
CASSLGSGGYNEQFF
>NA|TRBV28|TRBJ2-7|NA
TGTGCCAGCAGTTACAGGGTCTACGAGCAGTACTTC
CASSYRVYEQYF
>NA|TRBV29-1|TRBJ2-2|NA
TGCAGCGTTGAATCTCCCGTTTCGAACACCGGGGAGCTGTTTTTT
CSVESPVSNTGELFF
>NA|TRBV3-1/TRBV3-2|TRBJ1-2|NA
TGTGCCAGCCGAGGAGGGGGGGACGTCCACTATGGCTACACCTTC
CASRGGGDVHYGYTF
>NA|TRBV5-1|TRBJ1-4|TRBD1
TGCGCCAGCAGCTTGGAGACCGGGACAGGGCACGAAAAACTGTTTTTT
CASSLETGTGHEKLFF
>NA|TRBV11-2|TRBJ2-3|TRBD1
TGTGCCAGCAGCGTCTACAGGGGGCTCACAGATACGCAGTATTTT
CASSVYRGLTDTQYF
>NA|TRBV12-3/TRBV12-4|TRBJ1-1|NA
TGTGCCAGCAGTTTCGGTCAGAACACTGAAGCTTTCTTT
CASSFGQNTEAFF
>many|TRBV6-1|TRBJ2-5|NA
TGTGCCAGCAGTGAATTTGAGTCTTTTGAGACAGCGAAGCAAGAGACCCAGTACTTC
CASSEFESFETAKQETQYF
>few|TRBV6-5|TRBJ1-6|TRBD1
TGTGCCAGCAGTTACTTGACAGGGGGCGTGCGGTCACCCCTCCACTTT
CASSYLTGGVRSPLHF
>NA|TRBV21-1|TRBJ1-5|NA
TGTGCCAGCAGCAAAATGGGCAGGGGGCGTCCCGCTATCAATCAGCCCCAGCATTTT
CASSKMGRGRPAINQPQHF
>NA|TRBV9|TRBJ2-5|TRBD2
TGTGCCAGCAGTGACGGACTAGCGGGAGGGCACGGCGAGACCCAGTACTTC
CASSDGLAGGHGETQYF
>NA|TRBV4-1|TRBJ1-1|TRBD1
TGCGCCAGCAGCCAGGTTCGGACAGGGCTCACTGAAGCTTTCTTT
CASSQVRTGLTEAFF
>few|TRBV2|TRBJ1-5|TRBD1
TGTGCCACCCAAGGGCGGCAGGGGGTAGGTCAGCCCCAGCATTTT
CATQGRQGVGQPQHF
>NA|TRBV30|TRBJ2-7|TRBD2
TGTGCCTCTAGCGGGAAAGGCTCCTACGAGCAGTACTTC
CASSGKGSYEQYF
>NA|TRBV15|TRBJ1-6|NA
TGTGCCACCGCTGGCTCTAATTCACCCCTCCACTTT
CATAGSNSPLHF
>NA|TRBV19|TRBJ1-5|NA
TGTGCCAGTAGTATTTTACAGGCCCTGGGCAATCAGCCCCAGCATTTT
CASSILQALGNQPQHF
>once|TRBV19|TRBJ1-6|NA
TGTGCCAGTAGTATCGTCGGTTCACCCCTCCACTTT
CASSIVGSPLHF
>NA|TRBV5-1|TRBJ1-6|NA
TGCGCCAGCAGCTCTGATAATTCACCCCTCCACTTT
CASSSDNSPLHF
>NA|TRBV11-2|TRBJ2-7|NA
TGTGCCAGCAGCCCCCTAGGCTACGAGCAGTACTTC
CASSPLGYEQYF
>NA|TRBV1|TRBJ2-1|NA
TGCACCAGCAGCCAGACCAGCGGCAATGAGCAGTTCTTC
CTSSQTSGNEQFF
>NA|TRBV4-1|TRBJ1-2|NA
TGCGCCAGCAGCCCCGGGACACCTGTCTATGGCTACACCTTC
CASSPGTPVYGYTF
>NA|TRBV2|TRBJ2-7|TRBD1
TGTGCCAGCATCGGACAGGGGACGAACGAGCAGTACTTC
CASIGQGTNEQYF
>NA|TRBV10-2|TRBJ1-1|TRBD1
TGCGCCAGCAGGACAGGGAGGTTCGAGGACACTGAAGCTTTCTTT
CASRTGRFEDTEAFF
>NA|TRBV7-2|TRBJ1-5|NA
TGTGCCAGCAGCTTAGACACGAATCAGCCCCAGCATTTT
CASSLDTNQPQHF
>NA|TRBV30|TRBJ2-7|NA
TGTGCCTGGAGTGTCGGGGGACAGTCATACGAGCAGTACTTC
CAWSVGGQSYEQYF
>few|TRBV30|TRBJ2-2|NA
TGTGCCTGGAGTGTAGTTGGGGCTGGCACCGGGGAGCTGTTTTTT
CAWSVVGAGTGELFF
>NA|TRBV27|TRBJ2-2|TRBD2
TGTGCCAGCAGTTTATCGAAGCTAGCGGGAGGGCTATTGGGCACCGGGGAGCTGTTTTTT
CASSLSKLAGGLLGTGELFF
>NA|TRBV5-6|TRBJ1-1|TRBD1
TGTGCCAGCAGCCCGACAGGGGGGGTGGACACTGAAGCTTTCTTT
CASSPTGGVDTEAFF
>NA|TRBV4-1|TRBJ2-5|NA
TGCGCCAGCAGCCCCACAGTGGACCAAGAGACCCAGTACTTC
CASSPTVDQETQYF
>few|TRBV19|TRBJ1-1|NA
TGTGCCAGTAGTCCGACGACGGGTAACACTGAAGCTTTCTTT
CASSPTTGNTEAFF
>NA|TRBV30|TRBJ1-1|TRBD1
TGTGCCTGGAGTGGGACAGGGCGGGACACTGAAGCTTTCTTT
CAWSGTGRDTEAFF
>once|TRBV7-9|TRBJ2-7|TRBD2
TGTGCCAGCAGCTTAGGGCTAGCGGGAGACGAGCAGTACTTC
CASSLGLAGDEQYF
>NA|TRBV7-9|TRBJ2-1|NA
TGTGCCAGTGATTGGACGGGGAACAATGAGCAGTTCTTC
CASDWTGNNEQFF
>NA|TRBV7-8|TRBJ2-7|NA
TGTGCCAGCAGCCCCGGACATAAAGCCTACGAGCAGTACTTC
CASSPGHKAYEQYF
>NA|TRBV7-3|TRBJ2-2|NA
TGTGCCAGCAGCTTAACGGTGGTGGGTCGGGGCACCGGGGAGCTGTTTTTT
CASSLTVVGRGTGELFF
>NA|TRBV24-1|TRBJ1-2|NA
TGTGCCACCAGTGATGGTACGGAGAGGCGTGGCTACACCTTC
CATSDGTERRGYTF
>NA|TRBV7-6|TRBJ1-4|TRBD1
TGTGCCAGCAGCTTAACCCATGGGGACAGGGGAGAAAAACTGTTTTTT
CASSLTHGDRGEKLFF
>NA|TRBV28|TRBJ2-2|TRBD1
TGTGCCAGCAGTCGACCTTCCCTGGGACAGTGGAACACCGGGGAGCTGTTTTTT
CASSRPSLGQWNTGELFF